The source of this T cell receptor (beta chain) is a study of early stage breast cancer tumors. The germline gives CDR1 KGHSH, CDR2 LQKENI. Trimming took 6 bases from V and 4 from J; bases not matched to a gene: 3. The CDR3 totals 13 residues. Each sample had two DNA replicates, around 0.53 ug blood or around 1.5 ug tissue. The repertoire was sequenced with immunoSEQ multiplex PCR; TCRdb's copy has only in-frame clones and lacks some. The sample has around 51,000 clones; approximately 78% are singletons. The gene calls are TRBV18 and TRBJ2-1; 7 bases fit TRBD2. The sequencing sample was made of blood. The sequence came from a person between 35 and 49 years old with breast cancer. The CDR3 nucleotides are TGTGCCAGCTCTCCGGGGGGATACAATGAGCAGTTCTTC. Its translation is CASSPGGYNEQFF.